The entry that follows covers one T cell receptor beta chain sequence. Its antigen is not identified. These data come from a study of vaccination effects on CD4 cells after COVID-19. Points from the study as a whole: Small numbers of convalescent patients limited the study. It also lacked early post-infection timepoints. There was marked clonal contraction among infection- and vaccine-induced clones late after vaccination.

The method was immunoSEQ multiplex PCR; TCRdb's version includes in-frame clones alone and lacks a portion of them. The sample holds approximately 70,000 clones, 65% to 80% seen once. Before sequencing, viral peptide pools were used by the ViraFEST assay to expand antigen-specific CD4+ T cells. Isolation of CD4+ T cells took place after approximately ten days of culture. All vaccine recipients tested negative for nucleocapsid antibodies and had never contracted SARS-CoV-2 infection. After 1.5 million to 2 million PBMC were placed in each well, they were cultured with around 10 IU/ml IL-2 and 10 ug/ml peptides. Half-medium changes using IL-2 medium occurred on days 3 and 7. The receptor was isolated from a human donor who received a COVID-19 vaccine. The material was CD4+ T cells from PBMCs cultured with HCoV-NL63 spike peptides, obtained before COVID-19 vaccination.

The CDR3 region is CSVDRELGTQYF. The DNA of the CDR3 is TGCAGCGTTGACCGAGAGCTAGGTACCCAGTACTTC. The rearrangement joins TRBV29-1 to TRBJ2-5; D is unclear. The CDR3 is 12 residues long. Between the trimmed V and J ends, which lost 3 bases and 8 bases, there was a span of 13 bases. CDR1 is SQVTM and CDR2 is ANQGSEA in the germline V gene.